One sample yielded the 18 T cell receptor beta chains listed below, sequenced in a study of blood T cells in healthy people across ages. A J-beta primer mix and a sample-barcoded 5' primer were used in a second PCR of about 7 to 12 cycles. TCRdb reprocessed the 5' RACE reads via MiXCR and lists one record per CDR3 protein. The sample holds hundreds of thousands of distinct CDR3 sequences, 56% seen once. Sequencing was carried out using blood. These receptors all come from a man in his forties in good health.

The chain has TRBV6-5 and TRBJ1-2, with TRBD1 as a possible D gene (5 bases). Deletions cut 3 bases from V and 0 bases from J, with 20 bases between. Looked up from germline, CDR1 is MNHEY and CDR2 is SVGAGI. The CDR3 is made up of 18 amino acids. The CDR3 DNA sequence: TGTGCCAGCAGTTATGGGGGACCTTCTTCCTCAGCTAACTATGGCTACACCTTC. This sequence encodes CASSYGGPSSSANYGYTF.

The CDR3 nucleotides read TGTGCCAGCAGTGTCCGCCCCGAAGCGCAGTATTTT. Protein product: CASSVRPEAQYF. The rearrangement links TRBV2 to TRBJ2-3; no clear D. Germline values: CDR1 SNHLY, CDR2 FYNNEI. With 4 bases removed from V and 10 bases from J, the gap between germline ends came to 12 bases. The CDR3 has 12 amino acids.

V and J are TRBV20-1 and TRBJ1-1; 8 bases agree with TRBD1. The trim removed 0 bases at V and 3 bases at J, leaving 0 bases unmatched. This CDR3 has 13 residues. Germline loops: CDR1 DFQATT, CDR2 SNEGSKA (reference sequence). The CDR3: CSARDRGHTEAFF. The CDR3 region has the DNA TGCAGTGCTAGAGACAGGGGGCACACTGAAGCTTTCTTT.

CDR3 DNA sequence: TGCAGTGCTAGAATGTTTCGCGGGAGTGGCTACAATGAGCAGTTCTTC. As protein: CSARMFRGSGYNEQFF. The V call is TRBV20-1, the J call TRBJ2-1; TRBD2 matches 7 bases. After removal of 2 bases from V and 3 bases from J, the junction contained 10 bases not matched to a gene. The CDR3 length is 16 residues. Germline values: CDR1 DFQATT, CDR2 SNEGSKA (reference sequence).

This clonotype occurred a few times. This chain links TRBV7-9 with TRBJ1-2, with D perhaps TRBD1 (6 bases). The CDR3 totals 15 residues. V lost 5 bases and J 2 bases, leaving 15 bases between the germline ends. From germline, CDR1 is SEHNR and CDR2 FQNEAQ (reference sequence). The DNA of the CDR3 is TGTGCCAGCAGCCATTTCCCGGACAGCAACTATGGCTACACCTTC. Residues: CASSHFPDSNYGYTF.

This clonotype has at least ten counts. V and J are TRBV27 and TRBJ2-3, with D maybe TRBD2 (5 bases). The CDR3 covers 16 residues. The ends were cut back, 4 bases at V and 6 bases at J, with 20 bases in the middle. Looked up from germline, CDR1 is MNHEY and CDR2 is SMNVEV (reference sequence). The CDR3 region is CASSYGLFLGSDTQYF. In nucleotides, the CDR3 is TGTGCCAGCAGTTATGGACTGTTCCTTGGGTCTGATACGCAGTATTTT.

The rearrangement links TRBV9 to TRBJ2-3, with TRBD1 matching over 8 bases. The CDR3 sequence is 15 residues long. Germline CDR1 is SGDLS and CDR2 is YYNGEE. The trim removed 2 bases at V and 4 bases at J, leaving 6 bases unmatched. CDR3 in amino acids: CASSVKQGEADTQYF. Written as DNA, the CDR3 is TGTGCCAGCAGCGTGAAACAGGGGGAGGCAGATACGCAGTATTTT.

This clonotype occurred a few times. The genes are TRBV20-1 and TRBJ2-3; D gene ambiguous. The CDR3 runs to 13 residues. In germline, CDR1 is DFQATT, CDR2 SNEGSKA (reference sequence). Trimming pared 5 bases from V and 0 bases from J, leaving 9 bases between. The CDR3 nucleotides are TGCAGTGCTCCTCCTCCTAGCACAGATACGCAGTATTTT. Protein sequence: CSAPPPSTDTQYF.

The chain links TRBV14 to TRBJ2-1; TRBD1 is a possible D gene (6 bases). This CDR3 is 13 amino acids long. Germline CDR1 SGHDN, CDR2 FVKESK. Trimming pared 1 base from V and 12 bases from J, leaving 13 bases between. The CDR3 spells CASSQGGTRGQFF. The DNA of the CDR3 is TGTGCCAGCAGCCAAGGGGGGACAAGGGGGCAGTTCTTC.

The V gene is TRBV20-1, the J gene TRBJ2-1; 13 bases map to TRBD2. This CDR3 has 13 amino acids. In germline, CDR1 is DFQATT, CDR2 SNEGSKA (reference sequence). V was pared by 6 bases and J by 7 bases, with 3 bases of the junction left unmatched. The DNA for the CDR3 is TGCAGTGCCCGACTAGCGGGGGGAAATGAGCAGTTCTTC. Its protein product is CSARLAGGNEQFF.

The chain combines TRBV29-1 with TRBJ2-7; tentatively, D is TRBD1 (6 bases). The germline V and J ends were trimmed by 2 bases and 4 bases, with 15 bases remaining between them. Per germline, CDR1 SQVTM and CDR2 ANQGSEA. The CDR3 spans 14 residues. CDR3 amino acids: CSVEWASGEYEQYF. The DNA for the CDR3 is TGCAGCGTTGAATGGGCCTCAGGGGAGTACGAGCAGTACTTC.

The count of this clonotype is one. The chain recombines TRBV29-1 with TRBJ2-7; D ambiguous. Trimming cost V 4 bases and J 0 bases, with 4 bases left between them. The CDR3 consists of 11 residues. CDR1 is SQVTM and CDR2 is ANQGSEA in the germline V gene. In DNA, the CDR3 is TGCAGCGTTGCCAGCTCCTACGAGCAGTACTTC. This codes for CSVASSYEQYF.

This chain links TRBV10-3 with TRBJ2-5; D remains unclear. There are 13 residues in the CDR3. Germline V gives CDR1 ENHRY, CDR2 SYGVKD. Trimming removed 2 bases from V and 1 base from J, with 5 bases in between. The CDR3 loop is CAISESPQETQYF. The CDR3 nucleotides read TGTGCCATCAGTGAGAGCCCCCAAGAGACCCAGTACTTC.

A few counts support this clonotype. This chain joins TRBV27 and TRBJ1-2; possible D gene TRBD1, 6 bases. The CDR3 has 15 amino acids. Germline V CDR1 and CDR2: MNHEY, SMNVEV (reference sequence). V lost 5 bases to trimming and J lost 8 bases, with 21 bases between them. CDR3 region: CASSRGEAFFSGYTF. The CDR3 region has the DNA TGTGCCAGCAGTAGGGGGGAAGCTTTTTTCAGCGGCTACACCTTC.

In this sample, this clonotype turned up a few times. The chain couples TRBV7-2 to TRBJ2-7, with D maybe TRBD2 (6 bases). Germline-derived CDR1 and CDR2 are SGHTA and FQGNSA. The V end lost 4 bases, the J end lost 4 bases, and 17 bases lay between the germline ends. The CDR3 sequence is 15 residues long. The CDR3 DNA reads TGTGCCAGCAGCTGGCGGGTAGCGGAAGGATACGAGCAGTACTTC. Amino acid sequence: CASSWRVAEGYEQYF.

This rearrangement joins TRBV7-2 to TRBJ2-1, with D possibly called TRBD1 or TRBD2 (6 bases each). The V gene lost 6 bases and the J gene lost 7 bases, with 16 bases spanning the gap. Germline assignment: CDR1 SGHTA and CDR2 FQGNSA. CDR3 length: 14 amino acids. CDR3 residues: CASRGASDKNEQFF. CDR3 nucleotides: TGTGCCAGCAGGGGGGCTAGCGATAAGAATGAGCAGTTCTTC.

This clonotype showed up just once. The chain links TRBV6-5 to TRBJ2-7, with D perhaps TRBD1 (6 bases). The CDR3 is 11 residues long. V lost 10 bases, J lost 1 base, and 8 bases lay in between. Germline-derived CDR1 and CDR2 are MNHEY and SVGAGI. In nucleotides, the CDR3 is TGTGCCACACAGGGTTCCTACGAGCAGTACTTC. Protein product: CATQGSYEQYF.

The J gene is TRBJ2-1, the V gene TRBV7-2; D is possibly TRBD1 (5 bases). The germline V gene encodes CDR1 SGHTA and CDR2 FQGNSA. The V end lost 6 bases, the J end lost 3 bases, and 12 bases lay between the germline ends. The CDR3 is 14 amino acids. The CDR3 bases are TGTGCCAGCAGACTCGATCAGGGCTACAATGAGCAGTTCTTC. Its translation is CASRLDQGYNEQFF. The whole variable domain, filled in from reference TRBV7-2 and TRBJ2-1, reads GAGVSQSPSNKVTEKGKDVELRCDPISGHTALYWYRQSLGQGLEFLIYFQGNSAPDKSGLPSDRFSAERTGGSVSTLTIQRTQQEDSAVYLCASRLDQGYNEQFFGPGTRLTVL.